A single T cell receptor (beta chain) is shown here with its context. Its target is unknown. The authors built TCR beta libraries using iRepertoire HTBI primers and Arm-PCR of CDR3 regions. Each CDR3 protein gets one entry after TCRdb re-called the multiplex PCR reads with MiXCR. The table records hundreds of thousands of distinct CDR3 sequences, 15% to 20% of them present only once. Per germline, CDR1 ENHRY and CDR2 SYGVKD. The germline V and J ends were trimmed by 10 bases and 0 bases, with 13 bases remaining between them. The CDR3 is made up of 14 amino acids. This sample is part of a study of regulatory T cells in long-lasting Graves disease. About the study: Antithyroid drugs had been taken by newly diagnosed Graves' patients for under 3 months. Whole-study results and caveats: The number of shared public clonotypes was higher in persistent patients (2,741) than new patients (966). No thyroid tissue was studied; the work used peripheral blood only. Favored gene segments in persistent disease were TRBV28, TRBJ1-2 and TRBJ2-5.

Documented time point: newly diagnosed GD, antithyroid drugs for less than 3 months. From PBMCs, RNA was extracted and then used to make the TCR library. These data also formed part of another study, on T cells in Graves' hyperthyroidism and ophthalmopathy.

The origin of this receptor is a woman aged 25 to 39 with Graves disease. This specimen consisted of peripheral blood mononuclear cells (PBMCs), obtained at new diagnosis, from a patient treated with antithyroid drugs. The chain joins TRBV10-3 to TRBJ2-4; no clear D gene. The CDR3 loop is CATSGAIAKNIQYF. CDR3 nucleotides: TGTGCCACGTCGGGTGCCATAGCCAAAAACATTCAGTACTTC.